This T cell receptor (beta chain) was captured in a study of neurological immune-mediated disorders. The CDR3 is made up of 15 amino acids. J gave up 1 base and V 5 bases, and 4 bases lay outside the gene matches. In this sample, this clonotype turned up many times. Time point specified: longitudinal time-point 1 (baseline). One entry per CDR3 protein results from TCRdb running MiXCR on the 5' RACE reads. Of 60,000 to 90,000 distinct CDR3 sequences listed, roughly 10% are singletons. This chain connects TRBV12-3 or TRBV12-4 to TRBJ1-1; 10 bases line up with TRBD1. The source of this sequence is a man aged 30 to 45 in good health. Sequenced material: PBMCs. The CDR3 DNA follows: TGTGCCAGCAGTACCCGGACAGGGGGGAACACTGAAGCTTTCTTT. Translation: CASSTRTGGNTEAFF.